These T cell receptor beta chains were read from a single sample in a study of control samples from healthy donors and cancer patients. The assay was immunoSEQ multiplex PCR, and TCRdb's table has in-frame clones only and misses some. Altogether roughly 83,000 clones are present, about four fifths being singletons, with the ten largest covering roughly 9.8%. Sequenced material: blood. Source of these receptors: a woman aged 55-75 years in good health. The CDR3 runs from the conserved cysteine through the conserved F or W. Clone sizes are given selectively: once, few, many, or a class where the clone is expanded.

>-|TRBV4-3|TRBJ1-1
CASSQDGGMAEAFF
>-|TRBV5-1|TRBJ2-7
CASSSNEGVEQYF
>-|TRBV18|TRBJ2-7
CASSPPQGSGGFYEQYF
>-|TRBV5-6|TRBJ2-7
CASSLQGAEEQYF
>-|TRBV23-1|TRBJ2-1
CASRVNPGPLAFF
>-|TRBV7-9|TRBJ1-2
CASSLSSSEIRSTNYGYTF
>-|TRBV7-9|TRBJ2-1
CASSLGPLAGNNEQFF
>-|TRBV6-2/TRBV6-3|TRBJ1-1
CASSYFTLRAEVTEAFF
>-|TRBV3-1/TRBV3-2|TRBJ2-5
CASSQSRGQGYQETQYF
>-|TRBV9|TRBJ2-1
CASSVRVGGNEQFF
>-|TRBV19|TRBJ1-5
CASSIATNQPQHF
>-|TRBV4-1|TRBJ1-5
CASSQEWGVSNQPQHF
>-|TRBV19|TRBJ2-3
CASSGGGGGEDTQYF
>-|TRBV6-1|TRBJ2-4
CASSENRDDIQYF
>-|TRBV6-1|TRBJ2-1
CASSEIGTSRYNEQFF
>-|TRBV7-9|TRBJ2-7
CASSRQVGAALYF
>-|TRBV11-1|TRBJ1-1
CASSLGMNTEAFF
>-|TRBV4-1|TRBJ1-5
CASSRLGGDQPQHF
>few|TRBV11-3|TRBJ2-7
CASSLLAGGRIYEQYF
>few|TRBV27|TRBJ2-1
CASSPTHTGFSSGRAWDEQFF
>-|TRBV11-2|TRBJ2-7
CASSSLLEQYF
>-|TRBV4-3|TRBJ2-1
CASSQEFETSWNEQFF